This TCR beta chain was sequenced for a study of blood T cell repertoires in COVID-19. In the study overall: Acute and convalescent COVID-19 samples came from the United States, Italy and Spain. Sources were T cells, B-cell-depleted T cells, or PBMCs; the material itself was cDNA or gDNA.

Authors' analysis steps: Amplification from reference gene primers served as the basis for estimated nucleated cell counts. Sequencing was performed with immunoSEQ multiplex PCR; in TCRdb, only in-frame clones are kept and a portion is missing. V and J calls plus clone size are reproduced from that table; the DNA served to infer D and trimming. This sample has some 530,000 clones; roughly 85% occur once, and the top ten carry approximately 2.9%. Per germline, CDR1 SGHTA and CDR2 FQGNSA. V was shortened by 4 bases and J by 4 bases, with 12 bases between the two germline ends. The CDR3 is 14 amino acids.

The V call is TRBV7-2, the J call TRBJ2-3, with D unclear. Sequences were obtained from peripheral blood. The receptor comes from a human donor in a cohort sampled during active COVID-19. The CDR3 DNA reads TGTGCCAGCAGCTATGGGTTGGAGTCAGATACGCAGTATTTT. Translated: CASSYGLESDTQYF. The complete variable domain, with remaining parts taken from reference TRBV7-2 and TRBJ2-3, reads GAGVSQSPSNKVTEKGKDVELRCDPISGHTALYWYRQSLGQGLEFLIYFQGNSAPDKSGLPSDRFSAERTGGSVSTLTIQRTQQEDSAVYLCASSYGLESDTQYFGPGTRLTVL.